This T cell receptor (beta chain) is drawn from a study of blood T cells in healthy people across ages. Broader study findings: Diversity of TCR beta per million T cells declined in a roughly linear way with age. Whereas aged donors had fewer naive CD4+ cells, long-lived donors had more of them and higher diversity.

PCR was performed a second time for about 7 to 11 cycles using a sample-barcoded 5' primer and a J-beta primer mix. MiXCR, applied by TCRdb to the 5' RACE reads, yields one record per CDR3 protein. This sample carries around 820,000 distinct CDR3 sequences, about 25% of them seen once, and the ten largest clones take 3% to 4%. Concerning this clonotype itself: Its target is unknown.

V lost 4 bases and J lost 0, with 12 bases in between. This CDR3 is 15 amino acids long. CDR1 MGHRA and CDR2 YSYEKL come from the germline V gene. The same sample was also used in a study of T cells of mothers and their children. That investigation notes: An overlap that was slightly higher, though non-significant, was seen in related mother-child pairs versus unrelated pairs.

This clonotype originated in a boy aged 10-17 years in good health. The chain is built from TRBV4-1 and TRBJ1-1, with D uncertain. Source material: blood. This chain's CDR3 is CASSLPRTVNTEAFF. CDR3 nucleotide sequence: TGCGCCAGCAGCCTCCCGCGGACGGTGAACACTGAAGCTTTCTTT.